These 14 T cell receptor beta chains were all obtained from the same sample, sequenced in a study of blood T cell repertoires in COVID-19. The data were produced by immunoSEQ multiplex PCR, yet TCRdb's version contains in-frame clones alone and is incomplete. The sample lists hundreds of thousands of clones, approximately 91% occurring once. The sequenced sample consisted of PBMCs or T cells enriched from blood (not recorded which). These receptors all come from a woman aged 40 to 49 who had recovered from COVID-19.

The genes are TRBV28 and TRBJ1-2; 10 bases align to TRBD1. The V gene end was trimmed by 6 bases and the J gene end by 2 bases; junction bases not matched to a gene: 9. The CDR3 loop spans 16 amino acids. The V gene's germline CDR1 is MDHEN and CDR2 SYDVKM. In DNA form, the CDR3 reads TGTGCCAGCAGAACCCCGACAGGGGGCGGGAACTATGGCTACACCTTC. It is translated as CASRTPTGGGNYGYTF.

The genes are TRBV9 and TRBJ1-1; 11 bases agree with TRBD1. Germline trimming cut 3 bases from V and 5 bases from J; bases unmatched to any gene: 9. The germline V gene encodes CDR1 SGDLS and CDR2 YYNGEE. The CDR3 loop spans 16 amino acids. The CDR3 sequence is CASSGMGTGGKTEAFF. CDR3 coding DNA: TGTGCCAGCAGCGGCATGGGGACAGGGGGTAAGACTGAAGCTTTCTTT.

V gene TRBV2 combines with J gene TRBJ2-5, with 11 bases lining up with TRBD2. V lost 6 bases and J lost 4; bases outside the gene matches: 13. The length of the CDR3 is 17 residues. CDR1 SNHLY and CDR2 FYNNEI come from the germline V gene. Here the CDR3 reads CASSLQNSGGAGETQYF. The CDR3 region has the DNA TGTGCCAGCAGCTTGCAGAATAGCGGGGGGGCAGGAGAGACCCAGTACTTC.

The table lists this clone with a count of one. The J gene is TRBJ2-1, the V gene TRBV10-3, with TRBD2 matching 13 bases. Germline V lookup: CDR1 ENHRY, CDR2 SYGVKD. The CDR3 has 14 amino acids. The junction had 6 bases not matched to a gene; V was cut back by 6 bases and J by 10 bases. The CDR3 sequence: CAIRLAGGPGEQFF. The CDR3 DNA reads TGTGCCATCAGACTAGCGGGGGGGCCTGGGGAGCAGTTCTTC.

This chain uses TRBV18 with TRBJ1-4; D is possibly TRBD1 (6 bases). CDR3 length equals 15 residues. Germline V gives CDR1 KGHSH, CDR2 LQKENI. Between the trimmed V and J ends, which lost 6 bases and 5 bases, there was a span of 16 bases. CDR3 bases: TGTGCCAGCTCGACCTCCGGGACACAAAATGAAAAACTGTTTTTT. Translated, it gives CASSTSGTQNEKLFF.

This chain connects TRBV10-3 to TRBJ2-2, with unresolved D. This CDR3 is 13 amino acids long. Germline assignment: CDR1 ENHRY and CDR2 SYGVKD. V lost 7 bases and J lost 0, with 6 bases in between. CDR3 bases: TGTGCCATCAACACCCCGAACACCGGGGAGCTGTTTTTT. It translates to CAINTPNTGELFF.

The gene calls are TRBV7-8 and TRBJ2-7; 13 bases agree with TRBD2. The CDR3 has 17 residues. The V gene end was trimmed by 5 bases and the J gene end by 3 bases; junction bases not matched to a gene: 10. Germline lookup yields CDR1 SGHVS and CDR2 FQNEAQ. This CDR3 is CASSRGGGLAGSYEQYF. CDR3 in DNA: TGTGCCAGCAGCCGAGGGGGGGGACTAGCGGGAAGCTACGAGCAGTACTTC.

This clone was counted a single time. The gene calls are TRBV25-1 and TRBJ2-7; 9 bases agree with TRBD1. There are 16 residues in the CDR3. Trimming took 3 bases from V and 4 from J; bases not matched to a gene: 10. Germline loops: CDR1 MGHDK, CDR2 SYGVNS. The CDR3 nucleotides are TGTGCCAGCAGTGACCCACAGACAGGGGGTTTGTACGAGCAGTACTTC. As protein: CASSDPQTGGLYEQYF.

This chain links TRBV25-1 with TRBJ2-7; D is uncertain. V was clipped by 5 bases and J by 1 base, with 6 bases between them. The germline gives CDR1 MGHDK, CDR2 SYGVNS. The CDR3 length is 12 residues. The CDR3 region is CASSRSSYEQYF. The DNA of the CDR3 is TGTGCCAGCAGTCGTAGTTCCTACGAGCAGTACTTC.

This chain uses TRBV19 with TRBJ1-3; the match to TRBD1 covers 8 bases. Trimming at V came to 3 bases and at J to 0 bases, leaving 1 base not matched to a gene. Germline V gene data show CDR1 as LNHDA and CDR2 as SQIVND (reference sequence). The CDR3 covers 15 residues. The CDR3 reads CASSMTGVSGNTIYF. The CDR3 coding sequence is TGTGCCAGTAGTATGACAGGGGTCTCTGGAAACACCATATATTTT.

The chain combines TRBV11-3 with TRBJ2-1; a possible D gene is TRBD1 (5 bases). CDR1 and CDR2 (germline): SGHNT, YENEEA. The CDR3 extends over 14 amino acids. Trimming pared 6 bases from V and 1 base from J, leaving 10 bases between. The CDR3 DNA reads TGTGCCAGCAGTATGACAGCTTCCTACAATGAGCAGTTCTTC. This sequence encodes CASSMTASYNEQFF.

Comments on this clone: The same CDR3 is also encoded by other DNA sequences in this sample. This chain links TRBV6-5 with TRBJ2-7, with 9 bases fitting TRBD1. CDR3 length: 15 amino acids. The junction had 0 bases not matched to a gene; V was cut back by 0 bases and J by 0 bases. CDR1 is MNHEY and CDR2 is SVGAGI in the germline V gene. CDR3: CASSYSDRGSYEQYF. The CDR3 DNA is TGTGCCAGCAGTTACTCGGACAGGGGCTCCTACGAGCAGTACTTC.

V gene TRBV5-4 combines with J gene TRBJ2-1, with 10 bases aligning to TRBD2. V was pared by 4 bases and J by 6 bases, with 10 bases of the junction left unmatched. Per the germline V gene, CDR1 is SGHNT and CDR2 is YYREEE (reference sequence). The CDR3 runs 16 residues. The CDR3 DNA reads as TGTGCCAGCAGCCTAGGAGCGGGAGGGCCGATCAATGAGCAGTTCTTC. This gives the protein CASSLGAGGPINEQFF.

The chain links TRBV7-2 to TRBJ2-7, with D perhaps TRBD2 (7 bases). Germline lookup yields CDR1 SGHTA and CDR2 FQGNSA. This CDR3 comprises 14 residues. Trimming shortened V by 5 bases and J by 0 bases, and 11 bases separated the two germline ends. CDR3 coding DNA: TGTGCCAGCAGCCGCGGGGGCAGCTCCTACGAGCAGTACTTC. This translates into CASSRGGSSYEQYF.